These 13 T cell receptor beta chains were sequenced from one sample in a study of siplizumab effects on memory and regulatory T cells. Sequenced by immunoSEQ multiplex PCR; TCRdb stores in-frame clones only, minus some. Of approximately 100,000 clones in the sample, approximately 91% were seen once. Input material: non-Treg CD4+ T cells sorted from blood. The receptors come from a human donor in good health.

In nucleotides, the CDR3 is TGTGCCAGCAGTCGGCGGACAGGGGACTATCTCTACGAGCAGTACTTC. Its protein is CASSRRTGDYLYEQYF. The V call is TRBV2, the J call TRBJ2-7, with 9 bases that match TRBD1. CDR1 is SNHLY and CDR2 is FYNNEI in the germline V gene. The CDR3 is 16 amino acids. After removal of 5 bases from V and 3 bases from J, the junction contained 11 bases not matched to a gene.

The J gene is TRBJ2-1, the V gene TRBV6-1, with 8 bases fitting TRBD2. From germline, CDR1 is MNHNS and CDR2 SASEGT. This CDR3 comprises 13 residues. V was clipped by 10 bases and J by 9 bases; unmatched bases: 11. The CDR3 region has the DNA TGTGCCATCATCCCCGGGACTAGAGGTGAGCAGTTCTTC. Translation: CAIIPGTRGEQFF.

This clone showed up just once. The gene calls are TRBV11-3 and TRBJ2-1; a possible D gene is TRBD1 (5 bases). Germline values: CDR1 SGHNT, CDR2 YENEEA. This CDR3 has 16 amino acids. Trimming pared 4 bases from V and 1 base from J, leaving 14 bases between. CDR3 DNA sequence: TGTGCCAGCAGCTCGTCCCGGACAAGATCCTACAATGAGCAGTTCTTC. Translating gives CASSSSRTRSYNEQFF.

The CDR3 is CASRGSGTSTDTQYF. CDR3 nucleotides: TGTGCCAGCAGAGGAAGCGGGACCAGCACAGATACGCAGTATTTT. This chain joins TRBV6-1 and TRBJ2-3; 7 nucleotides align to TRBD2. The CDR3 runs 15 residues. Germline loops: CDR1 MNHNS, CDR2 SASEGT. Trimming cost V 6 bases and J 0 bases; bases outside gene matches: 6.

The rearrangement uses TRBV29-1 and TRBJ2-1; 7 bases align to TRBD1. V trimming: 8 bases; J trimming: 2 bases; junction bases outside the gene matches: 9. Germline V gene data show CDR1 as SQVTM and CDR2 as ANQGSEA. The CDR3 totals 14 residues. In DNA, the CDR3 is TGCAGCAGTCTATCGGGGACAGCCTACAATGAGCAGTTCTTC. Translating it yields CSSLSGTAYNEQFF.

The V call is TRBV28, the J call TRBJ1-5; D perhaps matches TRBD1 (5 bases). CDR1 is MDHEN, CDR2 SYDVKM, per germline. This CDR3 is 13 amino acids long. With 6 bases removed from V and 1 base from J, the gap between germline ends came to 7 bases. The CDR3 spells CASSKGSNQPQHF. In DNA, the CDR3 is TGTGCCAGCAGCAAGGGGAGCAATCAGCCCCAGCATTTT. Using reference TRBV28 and TRBJ1-5 for the parts outside the CDR3, the full variable domain is DVKVTQSSRYLVKRTGEKVFLECVQDMDHENMFWYRQDPGLGLRLIYFSYDVKMKEKGDIPEGYSVSREKKERFSLILESASTNQTSMYLCASSKGSNQPQHFGDGTRLSIL.

This clone was recorded a few times. The chain carries TRBV4-3 and TRBJ1-1, with TRBD1 identical over 7 bases. The J segment lost 1 base and the V segment lost 4 bases, leaving 6 bases of the junction unmatched. The CDR3 has 15 amino acids. Germline-derived CDR1 and CDR2 are LGHNA and YSLEER. The CDR3 DNA reads TGCGCCAGCAGCCGAGGAGGGACAGCGAACACTGAAGCTTTCTTT. Its translation: CASSRGGTANTEAFF.

This clone came up once. The chain combines TRBV6-6 with TRBJ2-5; D perhaps matches TRBD2 (6 bases). V shed 4 bases and J shed 5 bases, with 17 bases lying between them. The CDR3 length is 15 residues. Germline V CDR1 and CDR2: MNHNY, SVGAGI (reference sequence). The CDR3 coding sequence is TGTGCCAGCAGTTGGAGACTAGGGGTTGACGAGACCCAGTACTTC. Amino acid sequence: CASSWRLGVDETQYF.

The rearrangement links TRBV5-1 to TRBJ2-1; D is unclear. The CDR3 runs to 16 residues. Trimming stripped 5 bases from V and 4 bases from J, with 19 bases between. From germline, CDR1 is SGHRS and CDR2 YFSETQ. CDR3 DNA: TGCGCCAGCAGTCCCCCGGCGAGGCTAAGGTACAATGAGCAGTTCTTC. Protein product: CASSPPARLRYNEQFF.

This chain links TRBV11-3 with TRBJ1-6, with 9 bases that match TRBD1. The CDR3 is made up of 14 amino acids. With V trimmed by 4 bases and J by 8 bases, 3 bases remained unmatched. CDR1 and CDR2 (germline): SGHNT, YENEEA. Here the CDR3 DNA reads TGTGCCAGCAGCTCCCGGGACAGGGATTCACCCCTCCACTTT. Translation: CASSSRDRDSPLHF.

The chain combines TRBV2 with TRBJ1-3; D not resolved. Germline CDR1 reads SNHLY; CDR2 reads FYNNEI. The length of the CDR3 is 13 residues. Trimming removed 6 bases at V and 0 bases at J, with 6 bases between. This CDR3 reads CASRDSSGNTIYF. Written as DNA, the CDR3 is TGTGCCAGCAGGGATTCCTCTGGAAACACCATATATTTT.

The CDR3 coding sequence is TGTGCCAGCACGGATCTGGCATCTTGGCCCCAGCATTTT. Its translation is CASTDLASWPQHF. This chain connects TRBV6-5 to TRBJ1-5, with no clear D. Trimming removed 7 bases at V and 9 bases at J, with 16 bases between. This CDR3 has 13 residues. Germline lookup yields CDR1 MNHEY and CDR2 SVGAGI.

V gene TRBV30 combines with J gene TRBJ2-1, with D tentatively TRBD2 (5 bases). The CDR3 loop spans 13 amino acids. V was trimmed by 7 bases and J by 4 bases, leaving 14 bases between them. Germline V gene data show CDR1 as GTSNPN and CDR2 as SVGIG (reference sequence). The CDR3 DNA is TGTGCCTATGGATGGGGAGCTTACAATGAGCAGTTCTTC. Translated: CAYGWGAYNEQFF.